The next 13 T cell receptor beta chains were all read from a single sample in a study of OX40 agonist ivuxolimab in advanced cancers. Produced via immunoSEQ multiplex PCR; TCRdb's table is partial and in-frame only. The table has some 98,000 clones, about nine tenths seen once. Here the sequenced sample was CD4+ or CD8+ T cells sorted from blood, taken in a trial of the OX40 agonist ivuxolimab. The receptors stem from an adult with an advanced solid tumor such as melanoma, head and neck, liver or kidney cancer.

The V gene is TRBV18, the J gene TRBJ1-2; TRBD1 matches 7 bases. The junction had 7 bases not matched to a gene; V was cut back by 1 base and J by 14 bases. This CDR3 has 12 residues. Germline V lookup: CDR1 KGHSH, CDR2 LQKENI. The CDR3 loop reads CASSPQQGGWTF. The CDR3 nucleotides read TGTGCCAGCTCACCACAGCAGGGGGGATGGACCTTC. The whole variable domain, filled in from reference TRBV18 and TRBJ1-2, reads NAGVMQNPRHLVRRRGQEARLRCSPMKGHSHVYWYRQLPEEGLKFMVYLQKENIIDESGMPKERFSAEFPKEGPSILRIQQVVRGDSAAYFCASSPQQGGWTFGSGTRLTVV.

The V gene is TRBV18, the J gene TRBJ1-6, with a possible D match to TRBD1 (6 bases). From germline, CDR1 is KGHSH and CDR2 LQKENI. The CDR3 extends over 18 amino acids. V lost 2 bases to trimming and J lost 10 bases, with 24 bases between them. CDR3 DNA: TGTGCCAGCTCACCAATGGGGGCGGACACCCAACGGGGGTCACCCCTCCACTTT. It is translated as CASSPMGADTQRGSPLHF.

The DNA for the CDR3 is TGTGCCAGCAGCCAGAAGGACAGGAGTGGAAACACCATATATTTT. Amino acids: CASSQKDRSGNTIYF. This chain uses TRBV5-4 with TRBJ1-3, with 7 positions matching TRBD1. J lost 3 bases, V lost 4 bases, and 7 bases had no gene match. Germline assignment: CDR1 SGHNT and CDR2 YYREEE (reference sequence). The CDR3 length is 15 residues.

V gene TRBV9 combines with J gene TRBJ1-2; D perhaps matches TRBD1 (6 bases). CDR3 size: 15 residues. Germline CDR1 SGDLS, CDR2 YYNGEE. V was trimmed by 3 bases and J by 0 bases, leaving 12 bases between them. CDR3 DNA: TGTGCCAGCAGCGACCCAAGGGGGACTAACTATGGCTACACCTTC. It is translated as CASSDPRGTNYGYTF. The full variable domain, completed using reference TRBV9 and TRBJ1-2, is DSGVTQTPKHLITATGQRVTLRCSPRSGDLSVYWYQQSLDQGLQFLIQYYNGEERAKGNILERFSAQQFPDLHSELNLSSLELGDSALYFCASSDPRGTNYGYTFGSGTRLTVV.

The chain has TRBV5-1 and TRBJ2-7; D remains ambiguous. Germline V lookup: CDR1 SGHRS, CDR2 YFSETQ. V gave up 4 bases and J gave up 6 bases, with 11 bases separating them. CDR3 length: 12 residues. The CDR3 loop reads CASSLTKGEQYF. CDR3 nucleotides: TGCGCCAGCAGCCTAACCAAGGGCGAGCAGTACTTC. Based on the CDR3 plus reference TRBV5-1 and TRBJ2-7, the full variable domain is KAGVTQTPRYLIKTRGQQVTLSCSPISGHRSVSWYQQTPGQGLQFLFEYFSETQRNKGNFPGRFSGRQFSNSRSEMNVSTLELGDSALYLCASSLTKGEQYFGPGTRLTVT.

The CDR3 nucleotides are TGTGCCAGTAGTATCGAGGGCGCTGGGGCCAACGTCCTGACTTTC. Protein sequence: CASSIEGAGANVLTF. The gene calls are TRBV19 and TRBJ2-6; D possibly corresponds to TRBD2 (5 bases). Germline V gene sequence: CDR1 LNHDA, CDR2 SQIVND (reference sequence). The CDR3 extends over 15 amino acids. V lost 3 bases, J lost 2 bases, and 8 bases lay in between.

CDR3 DNA: TGTGCCAGCAGCTGGGGGGTAATCGCGCCCCAGCATTTT. The encoded protein is CASSWGVIAPQHF. The gene calls are TRBV5-6 and TRBJ1-5; D is possibly TRBD1 (5 bases). CDR1 and CDR2 (germline): SGHDT, YYEEEE. The CDR3 spans 13 residues. Trimming pared 3 bases from V and 9 bases from J, leaving 13 bases between.

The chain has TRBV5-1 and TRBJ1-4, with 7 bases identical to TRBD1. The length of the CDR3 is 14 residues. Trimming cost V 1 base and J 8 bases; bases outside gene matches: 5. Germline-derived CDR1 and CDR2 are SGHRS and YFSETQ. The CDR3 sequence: CASSLSTGKEKLFF. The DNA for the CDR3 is TGCGCCAGCAGCTTGTCGACAGGGAAAGAAAAACTGTTTTTT.

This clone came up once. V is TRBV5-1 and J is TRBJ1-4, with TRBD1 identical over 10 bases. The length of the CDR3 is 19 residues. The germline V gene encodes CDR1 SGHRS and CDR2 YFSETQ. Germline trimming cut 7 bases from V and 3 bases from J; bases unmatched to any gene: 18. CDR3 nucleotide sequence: TGCGCCAGCGGCCTCGCCCCCGGGACAGGGGTGCAATCTAATGAAAAACTGTTTTTT. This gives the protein CASGLAPGTGVQSNEKLFF.

CDR3 in DNA: TGCGCCAGCAGTGAAAACACGGAGACCCAGTACTTC. This codes for CASSENTETQYF. The V call is TRBV10-1, the J call TRBJ2-5; D is ambiguous. V lost 3 bases to trimming and J lost 5 bases, with 7 bases between them. Germline CDR1 and CDR2: WNHNN and SYGVQD (reference sequence). The CDR3 length is 12 residues.

This chain's CDR3 is CASRLAGVGETQYF. Written as DNA, the CDR3 is TGTGCCAGCCGACTAGCGGGGGTAGGAGAGACCCAGTACTTC. This chain joins TRBV6-6 and TRBJ2-5; 12 positions match TRBD2. The CDR3 is 14 residues long. Unmatched junction bases numbered 5, after V lost 8 bases and J lost 4 bases. Germline V lookup: CDR1 MNHNY, CDR2 SVGAGI (reference sequence).

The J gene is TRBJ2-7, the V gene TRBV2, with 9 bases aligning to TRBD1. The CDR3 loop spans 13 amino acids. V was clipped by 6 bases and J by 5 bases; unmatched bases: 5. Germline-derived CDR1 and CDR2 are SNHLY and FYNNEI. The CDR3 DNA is TGTGCCAGCAGGGGACAGGGAGCCAACGAGCAGTACTTC. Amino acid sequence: CASRGQGANEQYF.

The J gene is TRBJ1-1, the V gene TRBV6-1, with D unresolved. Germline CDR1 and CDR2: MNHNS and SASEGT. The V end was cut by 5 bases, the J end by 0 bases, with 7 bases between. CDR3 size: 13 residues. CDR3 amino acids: CASSRTVNTEAFF. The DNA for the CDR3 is TGTGCCAGCAGTCGGACTGTGAACACTGAAGCTTTCTTT.